One and the same sample provided the 5 T cell receptor beta chains below, sequenced in a study of metastatic and nonmetastatic thyroid tumors. All patients reached thyroid surgery having received no treatment beforehand. MiXCR reprocessed the PCR reads for TCRdb. The sample records more than 12,000 clones, approximately 20% being singletons. Sequenced sample: blood. Every receptor here comes from a female donor with papillary thyroid cancer or a benign thyroid nodule (not recorded which). Some clones in this sample may be carry-over from other donors' samples.

By proportion, this clone is medium-sized (0.01 to 0.1%). This specimen includes other DNA sequences encoding the same CDR3. The V call is TRBV27, the J call TRBJ2-7; possible D gene TRBD1, 6 bases. CDR1 is MNHEY, CDR2 SMNVEV, per germline (reference sequence). The CDR3 covers 14 residues. V lost 3 bases and J 1 base, leaving 10 bases between the germline ends. The DNA for the CDR3 is TGTGCCAGCAGTTTGAGGGACACATCCTACGAGCAGTACTTC. Amino acids: CASSLRDTSYEQYF.

This chain joins TRBV6-1 and TRBJ1-1; 8 positions agree with TRBD1. With 6 bases clipped from V and 3 bases from J, the junction kept 6 bases outside the gene matches. The CDR3 has 14 residues. Germline-derived CDR1 and CDR2 are MNHNS and SASEGT. The CDR3 is CASSRDRLDTEAFF. The CDR3, as DNA: TGTGCCAGCAGCCGGGACAGGTTGGACACTGAAGCTTTCTTT.

By sample share, this clone is medium-sized. The rearrangement links TRBV11-3 to TRBJ2-1; D call uncertain. Per the germline V gene, CDR1 is SGHNT and CDR2 is YENEEA. V lost 5 bases and J lost 8, with 16 bases in between. This CDR3 is built from 14 residues. Here the CDR3 DNA reads TGTGCCAGCAGCCAAAGGCTCCTTATGGATGAGCAGTTCTTC. Translating it yields CASSQRLLMDEQFF. Supplemented by reference TRBV11-3 and TRBJ2-1, the full variable domain reads EAGVVQSPRYKIIEKKQPVAFWCNPISGHNTLYWYLQNLGQGPELLIRYENEEAVDDSQLPKDRFSAERLKGVDSTLKIQPAELGDSAVYLCASSQRLLMDEQFFGPGTRLTVL.

As concerns this clone: A much larger clone lies a single base off, so this may be a read error. This rearrangement joins TRBV29-1 to TRBJ2-5; 12 bases agree with TRBD2. Looked up from germline, CDR1 is SQVTM and CDR2 is ANQGSEA. This CDR3 is 17 amino acids long. The CDR3 reads CSVRLGLAGLSPETQCF. The DNA for the CDR3 is TGCAGCGTCCGATTAGGACTAGCGGGACTATCTCCGGAGACCCAGTGCTTC. The full variable domain, with the rest looked up from reference TRBV29-1 and TRBJ2-5, is SAVISQKPSRDICQRGTSLTIQCQVDSQVTMMFWYRQQPGQSLTLIATANQGSEATYESGFVIDKFPISRPNLTFSTLTVSNMSPEDSSIYLCSVRLGLAGLSPETQCFGPGTRLLVL.

This clone is classed as medium-sized. This specimen includes other DNA sequences encoding the same CDR3. The chain is built from TRBV12-3 or TRBV12-4 and TRBJ1-4; TRBD1 might be the D (5 bases). CDR3 length: 14 residues. V lost 4 bases and J 13 bases, leaving 19 bases between the germline ends. The CDR3 DNA follows: TGTGCCAGCAGTTGGGTGGTGGGGGGGGATGTACTGTTTTTT. Protein product: CASSWVVGGDVLFF.